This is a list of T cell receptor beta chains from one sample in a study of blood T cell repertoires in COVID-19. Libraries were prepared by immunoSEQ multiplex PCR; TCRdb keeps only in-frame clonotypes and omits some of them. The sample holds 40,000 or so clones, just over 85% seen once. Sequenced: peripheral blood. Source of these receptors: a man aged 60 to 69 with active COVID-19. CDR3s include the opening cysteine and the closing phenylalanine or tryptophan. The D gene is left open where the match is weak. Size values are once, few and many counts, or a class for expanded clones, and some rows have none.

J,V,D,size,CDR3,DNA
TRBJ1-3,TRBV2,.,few,CASSETGSSGNTIYF,TGTGCCAGCAGTGAAACAGGGAGCTCTGGAAACACCATATATTTT
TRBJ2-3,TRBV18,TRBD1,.,CASSSGQSRDTQYF,TGTGCCAGCTCATCGGGACAGTCCAGGGATACGCAGTATTTT
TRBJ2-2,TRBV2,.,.,CASSGSGTGELFF,TGTGCCAGCAGTGGTTCAGGCACCGGGGAGCTGTTTTTT
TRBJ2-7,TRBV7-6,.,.,CASSLEAMEITSQYF,TGTGCCAGCAGCTTAGAAGCTATGGAGATTACGAGTCAGTACTTC
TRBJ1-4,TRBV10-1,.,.,CASRGHEVVREKLFF,TGCGCCAGCAGGGGGCATGAAGTGGTACGAGAAAAACTGTTTTTT
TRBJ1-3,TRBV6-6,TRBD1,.,CASKIQGGAGNTIYF,TGTGCCAGCAAAATTCAGGGGGGAGCTGGAAACACCATATATTTT
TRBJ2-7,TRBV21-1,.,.,CASSKVAGTSGSCEQYF,TGTGCCAGCAGCAAAGTGGCGGGGACTAGCGGGAGCTGCGAGCAGTACTTC
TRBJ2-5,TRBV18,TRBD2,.,CASSPGLAGGGKETQYF,TGTGCCAGCTCACCAGGACTAGCGGGAGGAGGAAAGGAGACCCAGTACTTC
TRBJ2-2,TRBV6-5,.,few,CASSWGSNTGELFF,TGTGCCAGCAGTTGGGGCAGTAACACCGGGGAGCTGTTTTTT
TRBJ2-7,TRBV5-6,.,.,CASSQDWSEQYF,TGTGCCAGCAGCCAGGACTGGAGCGAGCAGTACTTC
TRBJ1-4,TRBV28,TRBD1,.,CASSPQGGNEKLFF,TGTGCCAGCAGTCCACAGGGGGGAAATGAAAAACTGTTTTTT
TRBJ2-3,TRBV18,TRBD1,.,CASTETTGSTDTQYF,TGTGCCAGCACGGAGACGACAGGGAGCACAGATACGCAGTATTTT
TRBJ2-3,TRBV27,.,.,CASSFQGSDTQYF,TGTGCCAGCAGTTTTCAGGGATCAGATACGCAGTATTTT
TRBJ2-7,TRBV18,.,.,CASYGGQGEYEQYF,TGTGCCAGCTACGGGGGGCAGGGCGAGTACGAGCAGTACTTC
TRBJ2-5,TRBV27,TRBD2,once,CASSSGLAVLETQYF,TGTGCCAGCAGTTCCGGACTAGCGGTTCTAGAGACCCAGTACTTC
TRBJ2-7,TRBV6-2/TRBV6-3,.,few,CASSSTPGQNYEQYF,TGTGCCAGCAGTTCCACACCGGGACAAAACTACGAGCAGTACTTC
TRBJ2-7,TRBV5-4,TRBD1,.,CASSADRGGAREQYF,TGTGCCAGCAGCGCGGACAGGGGGGGGGCTCGCGAGCAGTACTTC
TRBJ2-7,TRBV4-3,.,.,CASSQEIAGGPYEQYF,TGCGCCAGCAGCCAAGAAATTGCAGGAGGCCCCTACGAGCAGTACTTC
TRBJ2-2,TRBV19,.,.,CASTHLDFTGELFF,TGTGCCAGTACTCATCTTGACTTCACCGGGGAGCTGTTTTTT
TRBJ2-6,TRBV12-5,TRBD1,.,CASGLVLNHGTAQRSGANVPTF,TGTGCTAGTGGTTTGGTCTTAAATCACGGGACAGCCCAACGCTCTGGGGCCAACGTCCCGACTTTC
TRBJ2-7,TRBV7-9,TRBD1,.,CASSLVQGDEQYF,TGTGCCAGCAGCTTAGTACAGGGGGACGAGCAGTACTTC
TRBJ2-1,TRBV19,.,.,CASRGLANEQFF,TGTGCCAGTAGGGGCCTAGCGAATGAGCAGTTCTTC
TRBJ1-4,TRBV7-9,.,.,CASSLDLNEKLFF,TGTGCCAGCAGCTTAGACCTAAATGAAAAACTGTTTTTT
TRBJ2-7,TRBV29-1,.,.,CSVGDYSTEQYF,TGCAGCGTTGGAGACTACTCCACCGAGCAGTACTTC
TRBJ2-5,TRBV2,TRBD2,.,CASKEDSGSLETQYF,TGTGCCAGCAAGGAAGATAGCGGGAGCCTAGAGACCCAGTACTTC
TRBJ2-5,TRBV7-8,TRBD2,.,CASSLGSRASGRETQYF,TGTGCCAGCAGCTTAGGGTCTCGGGCTAGCGGGAGGGAGACCCAGTACTTC
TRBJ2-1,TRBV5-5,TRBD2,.,CASSLKGGLVTYNEQFF,TGTGCCAGCAGCTTAAAAGGGGGACTAGTAACCTACAATGAGCAGTTCTTC
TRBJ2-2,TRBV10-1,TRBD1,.,CASSSGQGTGELFF,TGCGCCAGCAGCTCGGGACAGGGGACCGGGGAGCTGTTTTTT
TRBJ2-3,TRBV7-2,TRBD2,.,CASSQLAGVTDTQYF,TGTGCCAGCAGCCAACTAGCGGGAGTCACAGATACGCAGTATTTT
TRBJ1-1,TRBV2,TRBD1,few,CASSPGTGMNTEAFF,TGTGCCAGCAGTCCCGGGACAGGTATGAACACTGAAGCTTTCTTT
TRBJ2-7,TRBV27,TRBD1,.,CASSLSGGLLYEQYF,TGTGCCAGCAGTTTATCAGGGGGCCTCCTCTACGAGCAGTACTTC
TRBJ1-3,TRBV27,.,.,CASSPGAGSGNTIYF,TGTGCCAGCAGTCCAGGGGCCGGCTCTGGAAACACCATATATTTT
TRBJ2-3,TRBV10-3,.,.,CAISESPGETDTQYF,TGTGCCATCAGTGAGTCTCCGGGAGAGACAGATACGCAGTATTTT
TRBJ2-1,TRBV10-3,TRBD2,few,CAAATGTSNEQFF,TGTGCCGCCGCGACCGGGACTAGCAATGAGCAGTTCTTC
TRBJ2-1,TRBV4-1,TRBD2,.,CASSPGLAGGLDEQFF,TGCGCCAGCAGCCCGGGACTAGCGGGAGGTCTGGATGAGCAGTTCTTC
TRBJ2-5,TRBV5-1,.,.,CASSRDNGETQYF,TGCGCCAGCAGCCGGGACAACGGAGAGACCCAGTACTTC
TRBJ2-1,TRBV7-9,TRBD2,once,CASSLPFRLAGVYNEQFF,TGTGCCAGCAGCTTACCATTTAGGCTAGCGGGGGTCTACAATGAGCAGTTCTTC
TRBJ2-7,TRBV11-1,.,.,CASSLNRFLSSYEQYF,TGTGCCAGCAGCTTAAACAGGTTTCTGAGCTCCTACGAGCAGTACTTC
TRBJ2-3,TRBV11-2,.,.,CASSSRTDSTDTQYF,TGTGCCAGCAGCTCTCGGACTGACAGCACAGATACGCAGTATTTT
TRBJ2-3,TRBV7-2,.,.,CASNPMGARSSTDTQYF,TGTGCCAGCAACCCTATGGGGGCCAGGTCTAGCACAGATACGCAGTATTTT
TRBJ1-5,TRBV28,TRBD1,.,CASREGGESQPQHF,TGTGCCAGCAGAGAAGGGGGCGAAAGTCAGCCCCAGCATTTT
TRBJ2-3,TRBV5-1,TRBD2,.,CASSFGLAGRGTDTQYF,TGCGCCAGCAGCTTTGGTCTAGCGGGGAGGGGCACAGATACGCAGTATTTT
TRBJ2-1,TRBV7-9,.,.,CASSLDHYNEQFF,TGTGCCAGCAGCTTAGATCATTACAATGAGCAGTTCTTC
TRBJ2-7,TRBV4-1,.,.,CAPRNSVPMPTYEQYF,TGCGCCCCTCGAAATAGCGTTCCGATGCCTACCTACGAGCAGTACTTC
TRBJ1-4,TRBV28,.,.,CASSSAGNEKLFF,TGTGCCAGCAGTTCGGCAGGAAATGAAAAACTGTTTTTT
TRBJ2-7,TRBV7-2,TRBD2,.,CASSPWTSGTYEQYF,TGTGCCAGCAGCCCCTGGACTAGCGGGACCTACGAGCAGTACTTC
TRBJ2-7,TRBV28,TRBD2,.,CASSFLGLDHEQYF,TGTGCCAGCAGTTTCCTTGGACTAGACCACGAGCAGTACTTC
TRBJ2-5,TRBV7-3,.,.,CASSPPGGETQYF,TGTGCCAGCAGCCCCCCGGGTGGGGAGACCCAGTACTTC
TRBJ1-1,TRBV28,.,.,CASSIPPDTNTEAFF,TGTGCCAGCAGTATCCCCCCGGACACGAACACTGAAGCTTTCTTT
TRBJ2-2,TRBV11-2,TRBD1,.,CASSPPTGPGELFF,TGTGCCAGCAGCCCCCCGACAGGGCCCGGGGAGCTGTTTTTT
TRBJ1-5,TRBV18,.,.,CASSPINGLNQPQHF,TGTGCCAGCTCACCTATAAACGGGTTAAATCAGCCCCAGCATTTT
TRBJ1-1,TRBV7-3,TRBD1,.,CASSAGGMNTEAFF,TGTGCCAGCAGCGCAGGGGGCATGAACACTGAAGCTTTCTTT
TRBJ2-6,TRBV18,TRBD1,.,CASSPSGQGNVLTF,TGTGCCAGCTCACCTTCGGGACAGGGCAACGTCCTGACTTTC
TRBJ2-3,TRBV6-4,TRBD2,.,CASSALAGGGDTQYF,TGTGCCAGCAGTGCACTAGCGGGAGGAGGAGATACGCAGTATTTT
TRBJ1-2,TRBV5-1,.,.,CASSPGRGFGYGYTF,TGCGCCAGCAGCCCCGGCAGGGGATTCGGCTATGGCTACACCTTC